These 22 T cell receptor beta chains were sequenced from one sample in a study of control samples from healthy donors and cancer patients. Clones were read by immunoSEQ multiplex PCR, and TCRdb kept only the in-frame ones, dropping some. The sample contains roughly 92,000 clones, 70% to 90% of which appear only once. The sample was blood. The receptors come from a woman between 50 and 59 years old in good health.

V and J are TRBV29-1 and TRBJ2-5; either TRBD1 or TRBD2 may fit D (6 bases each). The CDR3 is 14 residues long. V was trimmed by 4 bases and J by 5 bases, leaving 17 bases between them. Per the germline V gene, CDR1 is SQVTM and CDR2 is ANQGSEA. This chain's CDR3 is CSVVEVGGSETQYF. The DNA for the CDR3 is TGCAGCGTTGTAGAAGTAGGGGGGTCGGAGACCCAGTACTTC.

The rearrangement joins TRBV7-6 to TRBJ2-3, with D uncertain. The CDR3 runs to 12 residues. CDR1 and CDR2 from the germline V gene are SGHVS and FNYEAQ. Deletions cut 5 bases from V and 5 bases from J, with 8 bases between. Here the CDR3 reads CASSPSLDTQYF. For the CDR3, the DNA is TGTGCCAGCAGCCCCAGTTTAGATACGCAGTATTTT. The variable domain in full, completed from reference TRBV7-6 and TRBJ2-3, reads GAGVSQSPRYKVTKRGQDVALRCDPISGHVSLYWYRQALGQGPEFLTYFNYEAQQDKSGLPNDRFSAERPEGSISTLTIQRTEQRDSAMYRCASSPSLDTQYFGPGTRLTVL.

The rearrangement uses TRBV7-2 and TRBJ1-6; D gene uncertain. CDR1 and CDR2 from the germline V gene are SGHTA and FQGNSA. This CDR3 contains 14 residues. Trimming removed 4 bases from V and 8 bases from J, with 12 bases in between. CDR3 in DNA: TGTGCCAGCAGCTCCCGGCCGAGAGATTCACCCCTCCACTTT. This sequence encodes CASSSRPRDSPLHF.

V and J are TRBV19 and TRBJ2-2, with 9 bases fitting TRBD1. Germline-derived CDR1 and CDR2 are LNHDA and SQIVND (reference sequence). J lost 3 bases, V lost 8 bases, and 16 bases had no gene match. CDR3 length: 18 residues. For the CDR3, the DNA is TGTGCCAGTTGGAACAGGGGGCGGCTTGGATCATACACCGGGGAGCTGTTTTTT. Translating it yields CASWNRGRLGSYTGELFF. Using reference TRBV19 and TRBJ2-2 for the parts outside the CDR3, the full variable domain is DGGITQSPKYLFRKEGQNVTLSCEQNLNHDAMYWYRQDPGQGLRLIYYSQIVNDFQKGDIAEGYSVSREKKESFPLTVTSAQKNPTAFYLCASWNRGRLGSYTGELFFGEGSRLTVL.

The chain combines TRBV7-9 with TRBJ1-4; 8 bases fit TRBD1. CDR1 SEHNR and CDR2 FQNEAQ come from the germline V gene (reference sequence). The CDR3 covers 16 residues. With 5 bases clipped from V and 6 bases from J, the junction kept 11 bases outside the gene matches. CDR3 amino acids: CASSPRTGWKHEKLFF. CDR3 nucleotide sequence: TGTGCCAGCAGCCCTAGGACAGGGTGGAAGCATGAAAAACTGTTTTTT.

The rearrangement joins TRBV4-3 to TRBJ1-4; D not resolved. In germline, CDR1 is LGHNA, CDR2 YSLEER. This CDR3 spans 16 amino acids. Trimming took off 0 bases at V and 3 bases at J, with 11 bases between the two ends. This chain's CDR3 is CASSQDRGRANEKLFF. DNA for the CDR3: TGCGCCAGCAGCCAAGATAGAGGTCGCGCTAATGAAAAACTGTTTTTT.

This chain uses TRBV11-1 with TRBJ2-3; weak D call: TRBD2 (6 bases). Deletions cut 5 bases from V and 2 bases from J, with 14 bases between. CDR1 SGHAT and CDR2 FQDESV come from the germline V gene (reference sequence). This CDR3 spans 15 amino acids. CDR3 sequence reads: CASSLLSGTTDTQYF. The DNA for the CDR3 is TGTGCCAGCAGCCTGCTTAGCGGCACCACAGATACGCAGTATTTT.

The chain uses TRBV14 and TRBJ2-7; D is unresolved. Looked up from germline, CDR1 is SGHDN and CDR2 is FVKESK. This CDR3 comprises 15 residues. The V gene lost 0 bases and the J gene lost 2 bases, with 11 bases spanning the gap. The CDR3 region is CASSQELVGAYEQYF. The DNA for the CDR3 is TGTGCCAGCAGCCAAGAACTGGTTGGGGCCTACGAGCAGTACTTC.

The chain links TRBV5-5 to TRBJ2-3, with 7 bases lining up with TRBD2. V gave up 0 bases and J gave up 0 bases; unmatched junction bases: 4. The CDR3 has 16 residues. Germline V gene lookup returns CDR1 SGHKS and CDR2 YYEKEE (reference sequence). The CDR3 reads CASSLGASGSTDTQYF. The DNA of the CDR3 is TGTGCCAGCAGCTTGGGGGCTAGCGGTAGCACAGATACGCAGTATTTT.

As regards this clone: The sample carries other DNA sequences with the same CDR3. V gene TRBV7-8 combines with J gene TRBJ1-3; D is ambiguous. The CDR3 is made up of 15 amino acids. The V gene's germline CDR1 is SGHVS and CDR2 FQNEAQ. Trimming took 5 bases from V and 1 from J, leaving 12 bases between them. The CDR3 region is CASSLDGLSGNTIYF. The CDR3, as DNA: TGTGCCAGCAGCCTGGATGGGTTGTCTGGAAACACCATATATTTT.

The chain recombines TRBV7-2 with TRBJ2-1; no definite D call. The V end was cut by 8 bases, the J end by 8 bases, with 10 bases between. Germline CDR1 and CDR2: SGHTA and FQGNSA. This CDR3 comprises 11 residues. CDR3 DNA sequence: TGTGCCAGCGGCAACGGGTATGAGCAGTTCTTC. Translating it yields CASGNGYEQFF.

This chain's CDR3 is CASSAQTQGYSEAFF. CDR3 nucleotides: TGTGCCAGCAGTGCCCAAACCCAGGGTTACTCTGAAGCTTTCTTT. This sequence joins TRBV6-2 or TRBV6-3 and TRBJ1-1; D might be TRBD1 (5 bases). V dropped 5 bases and J dropped 6 bases, with 19 bases sitting between them. The CDR3 is made up of 15 amino acids. Looked up from germline, CDR1 is MNHEY and CDR2 is SVGEGT.

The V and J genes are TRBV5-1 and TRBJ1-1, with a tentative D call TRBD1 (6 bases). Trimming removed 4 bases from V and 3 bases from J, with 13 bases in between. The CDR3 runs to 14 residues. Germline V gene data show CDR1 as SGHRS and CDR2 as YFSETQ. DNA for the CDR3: TGCGCCAGCAGCCTCCGGACAGTGGACACTGAAGCTTTCTTT. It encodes CASSLRTVDTEAFF.

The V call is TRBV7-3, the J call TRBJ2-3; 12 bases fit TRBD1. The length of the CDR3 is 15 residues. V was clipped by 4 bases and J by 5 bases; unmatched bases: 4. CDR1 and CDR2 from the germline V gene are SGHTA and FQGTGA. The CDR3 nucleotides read TGTGCCAGCAGCTCACGGGACAGGGGGCAAGATACGCAGTATTTT. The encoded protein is CASSSRDRGQDTQYF.

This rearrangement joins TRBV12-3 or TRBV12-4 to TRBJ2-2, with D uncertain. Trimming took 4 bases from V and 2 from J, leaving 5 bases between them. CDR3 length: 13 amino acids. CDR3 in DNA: TGTGCCAGCAGTTACGGAAACACCGGGGAGCTGTTTTTT. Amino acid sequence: CASSYGNTGELFF.

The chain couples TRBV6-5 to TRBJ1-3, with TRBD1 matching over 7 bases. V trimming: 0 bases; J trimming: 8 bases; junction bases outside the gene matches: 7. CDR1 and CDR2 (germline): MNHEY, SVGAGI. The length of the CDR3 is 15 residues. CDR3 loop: CASSYSSGGADTIYF. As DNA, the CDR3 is TGTGCCAGCAGTTACTCGTCAGGGGGTGCGGACACCATATATTTT.

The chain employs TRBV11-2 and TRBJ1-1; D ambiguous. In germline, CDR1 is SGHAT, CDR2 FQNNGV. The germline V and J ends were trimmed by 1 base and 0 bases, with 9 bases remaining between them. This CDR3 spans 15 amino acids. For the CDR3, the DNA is TGTGCCAGCAGCTTAGTGGCAGGTTTGAACACTGAAGCTTTCTTT. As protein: CASSLVAGLNTEAFF.

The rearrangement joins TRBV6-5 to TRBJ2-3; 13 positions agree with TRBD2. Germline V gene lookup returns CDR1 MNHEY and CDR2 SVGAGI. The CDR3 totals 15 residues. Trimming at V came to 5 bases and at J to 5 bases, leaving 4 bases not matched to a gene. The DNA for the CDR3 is TGTGCCAGCAGTCTTAGGACTAGCGGGAGAGATACGCAGTATTTT. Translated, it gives CASSLRTSGRDTQYF.

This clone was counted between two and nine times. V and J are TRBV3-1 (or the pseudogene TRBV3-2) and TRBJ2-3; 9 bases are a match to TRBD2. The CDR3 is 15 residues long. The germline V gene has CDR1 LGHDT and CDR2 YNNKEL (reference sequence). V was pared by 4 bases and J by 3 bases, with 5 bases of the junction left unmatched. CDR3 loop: CASSRREGPTDTQYF. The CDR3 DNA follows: TGTGCCAGCAGCCGGCGGGAGGGCCCGACAGATACGCAGTATTTT.

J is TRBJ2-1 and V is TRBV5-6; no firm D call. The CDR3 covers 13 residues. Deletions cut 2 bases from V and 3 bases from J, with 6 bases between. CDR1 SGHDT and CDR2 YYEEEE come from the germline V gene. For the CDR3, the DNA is TGTGCCAGCAGCTTTGGGGACTACAATGAGCAGTTCTTC. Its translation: CASSFGDYNEQFF.

CDR3 residues: CASSLNLLGGRTHGYTF. The DNA for the CDR3 is TGCGCCAGCAGTTTAAACCTACTAGGGGGGAGGACTCACGGCTACACCTTC. The V and J genes are TRBV5-1 and TRBJ1-2; tentative D call: TRBD1 (6 bases). The ends were cut back, 5 bases at V and 8 bases at J, with 28 bases in the middle. CDR1 is SGHRS and CDR2 is YFSETQ in the germline V gene. The CDR3 totals 17 residues.

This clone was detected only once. The CDR3 sequence is CASSSTGIEKLFF. CDR3 sequence (DNA): TGTGCCAGCAGTTCAACAGGAATTGAAAAACTGTTTTTT. The chain is built from TRBV28 and TRBJ1-4; a possible D gene is TRBD1 (5 bases). The CDR3 has 13 amino acids. Germline V lookup: CDR1 MDHEN, CDR2 SYDVKM. V was clipped by 4 bases and J by 7 bases, with 10 bases between them.